The source of this T cell receptor (beta chain) is a study of shared clonotypes between healthy human individuals. Study-level points and caveats: Blood was the only sampled material, and tissue repertoires likely differ.

Note on this clone: Its antigen is unknown.

The V segment lost 3 bases and the J segment 4 bases; nucleotides outside the gene matches: 8. The CDR3 extends over 15 amino acids. Germline V gene sequence: CDR1 KGHSH, CDR2 LQKENI. Produced via immunoSEQ multiplex PCR; TCRdb's table is partial and in-frame only. Of nearly 500,000 clones listed, approximately 80% are singletons. Sequencing was carried out using PBMCs. The chain couples TRBV18 to TRBJ1-2, with 7 bases that match TRBD1. The origin of this receptor is a woman between 40 and 50 years old in good health. Some clones in this sample may be carry-over from other donors' samples. CDR3: CASSPTGRLVYGYTF. The CDR3 DNA reads TGTGCCAGCTCACCGACAGGGAGACTTGTCTATGGCTACACCTTC.